This TCR beta chain was sequenced in a study of blood T cell repertoires in COVID-19. In germline, CDR1 is SGHRS, CDR2 YFSETQ. CDR3 length: 16 residues. The trim removed 0 bases at V and 1 base at J, leaving 5 bases unmatched. As originally analysed: Scientists estimated how many nucleated cells there were by amplifying reference gene primers. Assay: immunoSEQ multiplex PCR; the TCRdb copy retains only in-frame clones and omits some. That table gives V, J and clone size, and the DNA gave D and trimming. The sample holds 300,000 to 450,000 clones, over 75% seen once. Categorization into cohorts depended on clinical history that participants reported.

V usage is TRBV5-1 and J usage is TRBJ1-1; 8 nucleotides line up with TRBD1. The receptor comes from a man aged 35 to 55 in a cohort exposed to, infected with or recovered from COVID-19 (not recorded which). Sequenced: PBMCs or T cells enriched from blood (not recorded which). The chain's CDR3 is CASSLGTGSWNTEAFF. DNA for the CDR3: TGCGCCAGCAGCTTGGGGACAGGGTCTTGGAACACTGAAGCTTTCTTT.